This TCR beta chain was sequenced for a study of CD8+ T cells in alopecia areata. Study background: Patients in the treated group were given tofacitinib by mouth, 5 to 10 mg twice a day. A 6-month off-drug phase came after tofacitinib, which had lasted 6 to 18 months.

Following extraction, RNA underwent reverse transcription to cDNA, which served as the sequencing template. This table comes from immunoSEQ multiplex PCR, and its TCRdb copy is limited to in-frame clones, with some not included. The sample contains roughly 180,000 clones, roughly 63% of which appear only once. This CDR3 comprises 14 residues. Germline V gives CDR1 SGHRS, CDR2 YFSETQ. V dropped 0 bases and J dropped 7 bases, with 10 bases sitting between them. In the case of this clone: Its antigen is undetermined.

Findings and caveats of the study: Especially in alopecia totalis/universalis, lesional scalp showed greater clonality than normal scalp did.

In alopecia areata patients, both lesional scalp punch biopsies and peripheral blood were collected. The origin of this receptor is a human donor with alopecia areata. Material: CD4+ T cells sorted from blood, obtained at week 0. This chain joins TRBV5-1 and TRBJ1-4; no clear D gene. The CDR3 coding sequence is TGCGCCAGCAGCTTGGGAGGGAGCGTTGAAAAACTGTTTTTT. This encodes CASSLGGSVEKLFF.